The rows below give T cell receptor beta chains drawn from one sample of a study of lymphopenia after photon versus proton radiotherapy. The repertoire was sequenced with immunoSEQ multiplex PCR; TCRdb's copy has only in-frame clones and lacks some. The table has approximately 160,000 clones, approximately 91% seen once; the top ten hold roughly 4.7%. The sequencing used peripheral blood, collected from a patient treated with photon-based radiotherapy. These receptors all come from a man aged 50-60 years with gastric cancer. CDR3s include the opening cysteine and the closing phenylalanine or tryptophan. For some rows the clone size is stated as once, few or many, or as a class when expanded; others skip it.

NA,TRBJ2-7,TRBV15,CATSRAPGRMGEQYF
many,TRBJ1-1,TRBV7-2,CASSLDRWNTEAFF
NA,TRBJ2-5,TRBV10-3,CAISESRTQRGETQYF
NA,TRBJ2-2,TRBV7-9,CASHAGGHTGELFF
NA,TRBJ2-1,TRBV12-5,CASGSRPLRDEQFF
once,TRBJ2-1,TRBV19,CASSTLTGSYNEQFF
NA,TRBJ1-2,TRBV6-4,CASSDSAGTDYGYTF
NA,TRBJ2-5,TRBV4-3,CASSQGLAGGQETQYF
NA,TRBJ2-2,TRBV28,CASSLSSGGTGELFF
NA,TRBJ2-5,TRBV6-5,CASSYLGVGETQYF
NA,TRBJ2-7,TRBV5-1,CASSLTEYEQYF
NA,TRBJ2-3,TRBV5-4,CASSLAPTTTDTQYF
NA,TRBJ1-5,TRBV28,CASRTSFNQPQHF
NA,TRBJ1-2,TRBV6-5,CASRGQGVSYGYTF
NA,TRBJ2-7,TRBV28,CASSSPSGGAYEQYF
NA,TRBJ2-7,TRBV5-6,CASSLAGGPVEQYF
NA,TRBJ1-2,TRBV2,CASSEASGRNNYGYTF
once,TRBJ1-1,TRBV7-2,CASSQQGPGYTEAFF
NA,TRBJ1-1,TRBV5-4,CASSPPDRGTEAFF
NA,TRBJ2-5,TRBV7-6,CASSFNLRGNQQETQYF
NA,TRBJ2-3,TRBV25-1,CASSESGRALVADTQYF
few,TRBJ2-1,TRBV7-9,CASSPEPPLGGAYNEQFF
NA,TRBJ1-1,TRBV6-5,CASHRGGGTEAFF
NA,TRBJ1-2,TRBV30,CAWSAHYGYTF
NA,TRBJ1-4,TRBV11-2,CASRPVGASREKLFF
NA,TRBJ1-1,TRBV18,CASSQNSKNTEAFF
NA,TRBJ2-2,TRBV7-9,CASSFKNTGELFF
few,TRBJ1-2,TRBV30,CAWKIEANYGYTF
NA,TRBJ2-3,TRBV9,CASSGPGGTDTQYF
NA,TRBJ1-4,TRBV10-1,CASSELVLKFRVGGEKLFF
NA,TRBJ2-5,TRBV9,CASSVSSGETQYF
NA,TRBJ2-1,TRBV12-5,CASGTGLYNEQFF
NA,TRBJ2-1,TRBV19,CASSIAPVFSYNEQFF
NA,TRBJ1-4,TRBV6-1,CASSEGGGASEKLFF
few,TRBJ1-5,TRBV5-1,CASSPDRGSNQPQHF
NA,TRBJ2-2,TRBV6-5,CASSYWQGGAGELFF
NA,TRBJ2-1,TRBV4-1,CASSTFPRGPTNDEQFF
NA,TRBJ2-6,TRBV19,CASSSGSGANVLTF
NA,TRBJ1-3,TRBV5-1,CASSLESLDTIYF
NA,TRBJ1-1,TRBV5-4,CASSAESLVNTEAFF
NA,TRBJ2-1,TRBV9,CASSSTPGGSYNEQFF
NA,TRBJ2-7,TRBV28,CASRPTSGPTYEQYF
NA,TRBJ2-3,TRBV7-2,CASSLAGLVADTQYF
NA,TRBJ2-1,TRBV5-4,CASSPGLGRDKDNEQFF
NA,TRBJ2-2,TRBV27,CASSPTDTGELFF
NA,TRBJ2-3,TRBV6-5,CASSYGRYTDTQYF
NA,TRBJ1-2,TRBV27,CASSLAGNYGYTF
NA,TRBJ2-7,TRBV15,CATSRPIGTPEQYF
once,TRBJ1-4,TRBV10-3,CAISESAGMVELFF
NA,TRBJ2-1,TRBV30,CAWSGGRGSYNEQFF
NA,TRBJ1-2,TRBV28,CASRILTGSWGYTF
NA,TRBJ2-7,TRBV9,CASSPTSGGYEQYF
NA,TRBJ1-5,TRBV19,CASSIQQGNQPQHF
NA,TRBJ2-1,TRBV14,CASSQGSSGRGEQFF